This T cell receptor beta chain was found in a study of PD-1 blockade in classical Hodgkin lymphoma. This CDR3 contains 14 residues. Germline V gene sequence: CDR1 MDHEN, CDR2 SYDVKM. V lost 5 bases to trimming and J lost 5 bases, with 15 bases between them. TCRdb's table, derived via immunoSEQ multiplex PCR, lists solely in-frame clones and lacks some. The sample shows more than 15,000 clones, roughly 87% of them seen only once. Regarding time point: newly diagnosed, previously untreated cHL patient sample. The chain recombines TRBV28 with TRBJ1-2; no clear D gene. The origin of this receptor is a human donor with classical Hodgkin lymphoma. Sequencing was done on a sample of peripheral blood mononuclear cells (PBMCs). CDR3 loop: CASSAAEKGYGYTF. In DNA form, the CDR3 reads TGTGCCAGCAGTGCAGCAGAAAAGGGTTATGGCTACACCTTC.